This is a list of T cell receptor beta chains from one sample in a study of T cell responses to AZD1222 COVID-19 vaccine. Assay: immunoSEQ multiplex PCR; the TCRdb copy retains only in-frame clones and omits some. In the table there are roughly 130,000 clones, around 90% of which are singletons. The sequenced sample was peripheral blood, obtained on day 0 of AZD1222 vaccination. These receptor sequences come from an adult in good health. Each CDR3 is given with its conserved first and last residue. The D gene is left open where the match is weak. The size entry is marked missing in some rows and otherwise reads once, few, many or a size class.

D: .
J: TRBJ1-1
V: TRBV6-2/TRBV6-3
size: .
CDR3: CASSWQENTEAFF
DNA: TGTGCCAGCAGTTGGCAGGAGAACACTGAAGCTTTCTTT

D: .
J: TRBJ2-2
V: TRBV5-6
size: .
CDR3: CASSLERGPGELFF
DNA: TGTGCCAGCAGCTTGGAACGCGGGCCCGGGGAGCTGTTTTTT

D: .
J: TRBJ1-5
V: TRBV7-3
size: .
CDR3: CASSRGSGQPQHF
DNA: TGTGCCAGCAGCAGGGGGTCGGGGCAGCCCCAGCATTTT

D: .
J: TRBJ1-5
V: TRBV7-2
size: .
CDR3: CASSLEGVKPQHF
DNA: TGTGCCAGCAGCTTAGAAGGGGTCAAGCCCCAGCATTTT

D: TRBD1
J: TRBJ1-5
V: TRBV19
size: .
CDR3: CASSIDRQGTMSNQPQHF
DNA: TGTGCCAGTAGTATAGATCGACAGGGCACAATGAGCAATCAGCCCCAGCATTTT

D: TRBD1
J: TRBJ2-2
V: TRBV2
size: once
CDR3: CATLRTGRLFF
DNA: TGTGCCACCTTGAGGACAGGGAGGCTGTTTTTT

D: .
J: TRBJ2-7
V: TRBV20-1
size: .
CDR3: CSASRRQGTDYEQYF
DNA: TGCAGTGCTAGTCGGCGGCAGGGTACAGACTACGAGCAGTACTTC

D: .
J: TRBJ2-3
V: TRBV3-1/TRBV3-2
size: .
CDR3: CASSPLETFVTDTQYF
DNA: TGTGCCAGCAGCCCCTTAGAGACCTTCGTAACCGATACGCAGTATTTT

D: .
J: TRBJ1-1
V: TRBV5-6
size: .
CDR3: CASSFNTEAFF
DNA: TGTGCCAGCAGCTTCAACACTGAAGCTTTCTTT

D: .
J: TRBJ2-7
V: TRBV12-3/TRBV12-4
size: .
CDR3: CASSLGATYEQYF
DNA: TGTGCCAGCAGTTTGGGGGCAACTTACGAGCAGTACTTC

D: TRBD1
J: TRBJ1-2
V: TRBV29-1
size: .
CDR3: CSDRDRVNYGYTF
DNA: TGCAGCGATAGGGACAGGGTAAACTATGGCTACACCTTC

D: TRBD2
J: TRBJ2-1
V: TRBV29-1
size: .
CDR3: CSAKVSGRRLEQFF
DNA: TGCAGCGCAAAGGTGAGCGGGAGAAGACTTGAGCAGTTCTTC

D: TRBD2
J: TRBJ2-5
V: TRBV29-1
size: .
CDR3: CSVGGGLAGPQETQYF
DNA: TGCAGCGTTGGGGGGGGACTAGCGGGACCCCAAGAGACCCAGTACTTC

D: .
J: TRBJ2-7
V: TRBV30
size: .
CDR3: CAWSLRGAYPSYEQYF
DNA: TGTGCCTGGAGCCTTAGGGGCGCATACCCCTCCTACGAGCAGTACTTC